The rows below give T cell receptor beta chains drawn from one sample of a study of patients and donors after allogeneic stem cell transplantation. TCRdb ran MiXCR on the RT-PCR reads and lists one entry per CDR3 protein. Among roughly 21,000 distinct CDR3 sequences listed, about 30% were seen once. The source material was blood, either unsorted or a sorted T cell fraction (not recorded which). These receptors all stem from a human donor who was either an allogeneic HSCT recipient or a stem cell or donor lymphocyte infusion donor (not recorded which). It is not recorded whose cells these are; they may come from a transplant donor. Each CDR3 is given with its conserved first and last residue. Fields, in order: J gene, V gene, D gene, clone size, CDR3 protein, CDR3 DNA. The D gene is left open where the match is weak. Clone size appears in some rows only: once, few, many, or a class for an expanded clone.

j_call: TRBJ1-6; v_call: TRBV12-3/TRBV12-4; d_call: .; clone_size: few; cdr3_aa: CASSLGGQGNSPLHF; cdr3_nt: TGTGCCAGCAGTTTAGGGGGGCAGGGAAATTCACCCCTCCACTTT
j_call: TRBJ2-1; v_call: TRBV7-9; d_call: .; clone_size: .; cdr3_aa: CASSHSRRQVSYNEQFF; cdr3_nt: TGTGCCAGCAGCCATTCTAGGAGACAGGTCTCCTACAATGAGCAGTTCTTC
j_call: TRBJ1-6; v_call: TRBV20-1; d_call: .; clone_size: many; cdr3_aa: CSARETAVRPLHF; cdr3_nt: TGCAGTGCTAGGGAGACAGCAGTTCGACCCCTCCACTTT
j_call: TRBJ1-2; v_call: TRBV5-5; d_call: TRBD1; clone_size: .; cdr3_aa: CASSRDRANYGYTF; cdr3_nt: TGTGCCAGCAGCCGGGACAGAGCTAACTATGGCTACACCTTC
j_call: TRBJ1-5; v_call: TRBV4-3; d_call: .; clone_size: .; cdr3_aa: CASSQVAGIVPQPQHF; cdr3_nt: TGCGCCAGCAGCCAAGTAGCGGGGATAGTCCCTCAGCCCCAGCATTTT
j_call: TRBJ2-5; v_call: TRBV7-2; d_call: .; clone_size: .; cdr3_aa: CASSYPSGRTQYF; cdr3_nt: TGTGCCAGCAGCTACCCGTCCGGTCGGACCCAGTACTTC
j_call: TRBJ2-2; v_call: TRBV10-3; d_call: TRBD2; clone_size: .; cdr3_aa: CAISEVGLAASNTGELFF; cdr3_nt: TGTGCCATCAGTGAGGTAGGACTAGCGGCCTCGAACACCGGGGAGCTGTTTTTT
j_call: TRBJ2-3; v_call: TRBV27; d_call: .; clone_size: few; cdr3_aa: CASSGGLRDTQYF; cdr3_nt: TGTGCCAGTTCCGGGGGCCTGAGAGATACGCAGTATTTT
j_call: TRBJ2-6; v_call: TRBV7-2; d_call: .; clone_size: .; cdr3_aa: CASSPSPGANVLTF; cdr3_nt: TGTGCCAGCAGCCCTTCACCTGGGGCCAACGTCCTGACTTTC
j_call: TRBJ1-4; v_call: TRBV5-6; d_call: .; clone_size: many; cdr3_aa: CASSLLGISNEKLFF; cdr3_nt: TGTGCCAGCAGCTTGTTGGGCATATCTAATGAAAAACTGTTTTTT
j_call: TRBJ2-3; v_call: TRBV6-6; d_call: TRBD2; clone_size: .; cdr3_aa: CASSYPGGGRKYF; cdr3_nt: TGTGCCAGCAGTTACCCCGGCGGGGGGCGGAAGTATTTT
j_call: TRBJ1-5; v_call: TRBV5-6; d_call: .; clone_size: few; cdr3_aa: CASSSTDSNQPQHF; cdr3_nt: TGTGCCAGCAGCTCGACGGATAGCAATCAGCCCCAGCATTTT
j_call: TRBJ2-6; v_call: TRBV6-4; d_call: .; clone_size: .; cdr3_aa: CASRGDQKANVLTF; cdr3_nt: TGTGCCAGCCGAGGGGATCAGAAGGCCAACGTCCTGACTTTC
j_call: TRBJ2-3; v_call: TRBV20-1; d_call: .; clone_size: .; cdr3_aa: CSALYGSLGTDTQYF; cdr3_nt: TGCAGTGCTCTATATGGGTCCCTCGGCACAGATACGCAGTATTTT
j_call: TRBJ1-5; v_call: TRBV6-5; d_call: TRBD1; clone_size: few; cdr3_aa: CASRSGQGASQPQHF; cdr3_nt: TGTGCCAGCAGAAGCGGACAGGGGGCAAGTCAGCCCCAGCATTTT
j_call: TRBJ2-1; v_call: TRBV28; d_call: .; clone_size: .; cdr3_aa: CASRISLEQFF; cdr3_nt: TGTGCCAGCAGGATTTCTCTTGAGCAGTTCTTC
j_call: TRBJ1-2; v_call: TRBV9; d_call: .; clone_size: .; cdr3_aa: CASSGRDRNYGYTF; cdr3_nt: TGTGCCAGCAGCGGGCGGGACCGCAACTATGGCTACACCTTC
j_call: TRBJ1-2; v_call: TRBV6-5; d_call: .; clone_size: .; cdr3_aa: CASSLGFVSGYTF; cdr3_nt: TGTGCCAGCAGTTTGGGGTTCGTATCTGGCTACACCTTC
j_call: TRBJ1-2; v_call: TRBV29-1; d_call: .; clone_size: many; cdr3_aa: CSVEVGEGYTF; cdr3_nt: TGCAGCGTTGAGGTGGGGGAGGGCTACACCTTC
j_call: TRBJ2-5; v_call: TRBV2; d_call: TRBD2; clone_size: .; cdr3_aa: CASKLGTSVETQYF; cdr3_nt: TGTGCCAGCAAACTTGGGACTAGCGTAGAGACCCAGTACTTC
j_call: TRBJ1-2; v_call: TRBV5-5; d_call: .; clone_size: few; cdr3_aa: CASSLAAAYTF; cdr3_nt: TGTGCCAGCAGCTTGGCGGCAGCCTACACCTTC
j_call: TRBJ1-2; v_call: TRBV6-6; d_call: TRBD1; clone_size: many; cdr3_aa: CASSQDRVGYTF; cdr3_nt: TGTGCCAGCAGCCAGGACAGGGTCGGCTACACCTTC
j_call: TRBJ1-6; v_call: TRBV5-1; d_call: .; clone_size: .; cdr3_aa: CASSLEDAGPLHF; cdr3_nt: TGCGCCAGCAGCTTGGAAGATGCCGGTCCCCTCCACTTT
j_call: TRBJ2-3; v_call: TRBV5-5; d_call: TRBD2; clone_size: few; cdr3_aa: CASSLLAGGLDTQYF; cdr3_nt: TGTGCCAGCAGTTTACTAGCGGGGGGCCTGGATACGCAGTATTTT
j_call: TRBJ2-3; v_call: TRBV10-3; d_call: .; clone_size: .; cdr3_aa: CAIAGASTDTQYF; cdr3_nt: TGTGCCATCGCGGGGGCTAGCACAGATACGCAGTATTTT
j_call: TRBJ1-2; v_call: TRBV9; d_call: .; clone_size: medium-sized; cdr3_aa: CASWGVRGYTF; cdr3_nt: TGTGCCAGCTGGGGCGTTCGGGGCTACACCTTC
j_call: TRBJ2-5; v_call: TRBV3-1; d_call: .; clone_size: .; cdr3_aa: CASSQTVSRETQYF; cdr3_nt: TGTGCCAGCAGCCAGACAGTTTCACGGGAGACCCAGTACTTC
j_call: TRBJ1-2; v_call: TRBV24-1; d_call: .; clone_size: few; cdr3_aa: CATPPGRDYGYTF; cdr3_nt: TGTGCCACCCCTCCGGGACGGGACTATGGCTACACCTTC
j_call: TRBJ1-5; v_call: TRBV20-1; d_call: TRBD1; clone_size: few; cdr3_aa: CSAGTGNPQPQHF; cdr3_nt: TGCAGTGCTGGGACAGGGAATCCTCAGCCCCAGCATTTT
j_call: TRBJ2-7; v_call: TRBV6-5; d_call: .; clone_size: few; cdr3_aa: CASSGDGSYEQYF; cdr3_nt: TGTGCCAGCAGTGGGGACGGATCCTACGAGCAGTACTTC
j_call: TRBJ1-4; v_call: TRBV5-6; d_call: TRBD1; clone_size: many; cdr3_aa: CASSQTGSREKLFF; cdr3_nt: TGTGCCAGCAGCCAGACAGGGTCGCGTGAAAAACTGTTTTTT
j_call: TRBJ2-7; v_call: TRBV7-9; d_call: .; clone_size: many; cdr3_aa: CASSPRGNFYEQYF; cdr3_nt: TGTGCCAGCAGCCCCCGAGGGAACTTCTACGAGCAGTACTTC
j_call: TRBJ1-6; v_call: TRBV4-3; d_call: .; clone_size: .; cdr3_aa: CASSQDGDSPLHF; cdr3_nt: TGCGCCAGCAGCCAAGATGGGGATTCACCCCTCCACTTT
j_call: TRBJ2-1; v_call: TRBV7-2; d_call: TRBD2; clone_size: many; cdr3_aa: CASGGAGGADEQFF; cdr3_nt: TGTGCCTCCGGGGGAGCGGGGGGAGCGGATGAGCAGTTCTTC
j_call: TRBJ1-2; v_call: TRBV7-9; d_call: .; clone_size: .; cdr3_aa: CASSSGPSETF; cdr3_nt: TGTGCCAGCAGCTCCGGACCCTCCGAGACCTTC
j_call: TRBJ1-5; v_call: TRBV6-5; d_call: TRBD1; clone_size: few; cdr3_aa: CASSYSSPGQGTPQHF; cdr3_nt: TGTGCCAGCAGTTACTCGAGCCCCGGACAGGGGACGCCCCAGCATTTT
j_call: TRBJ2-1; v_call: TRBV20-1; d_call: .; clone_size: .; cdr3_aa: CSARDPNRRENEQFF; cdr3_nt: TGCAGTGCTAGAGATCCTAATCGACGGGAAAATGAGCAGTTCTTC
j_call: TRBJ2-1; v_call: TRBV4-1; d_call: TRBD1; clone_size: few; cdr3_aa: CASSQDRGLHNEQFF; cdr3_nt: TGCGCCAGCAGCCAAGACAGGGGGCTCCACAATGAGCAGTTCTTC
j_call: TRBJ1-3; v_call: TRBV28; d_call: .; clone_size: few; cdr3_aa: CASSFPGLGGNTIYF; cdr3_nt: TGTGCCAGCAGTTTCCCAGGCCTCGGGGGAAACACCATATATTTT
j_call: TRBJ2-1; v_call: TRBV11-1; d_call: TRBD1; clone_size: .; cdr3_aa: CASSLGQGAFNEQFF; cdr3_nt: TGTGCCAGCAGCCTGGGACAGGGGGCCTTCAATGAGCAGTTCTTC
j_call: TRBJ2-3; v_call: TRBV10-3; d_call: .; clone_size: .; cdr3_aa: CAIRGPNPDTQYF; cdr3_nt: TGTGCCATCAGGGGACCGAACCCAGATACGCAGTATTTT
j_call: TRBJ1-2; v_call: TRBV7-2; d_call: .; clone_size: few; cdr3_aa: CASSHGTGGYTF; cdr3_nt: TGTGCCAGCTCTCACGGGACGGGTGGCTACACCTTC
j_call: TRBJ2-5; v_call: TRBV4-2; d_call: .; clone_size: many; cdr3_aa: CASSWDFQETQYF; cdr3_nt: TGTGCCAGCAGCTGGGACTTCCAAGAGACCCAGTACTTC
j_call: TRBJ1-6; v_call: TRBV20-1; d_call: .; clone_size: .; cdr3_aa: CSANSQGRGSPLHF; cdr3_nt: TGCAGTGCCAATTCCCAGGGGAGGGGTTCACCCCTCCACTTT
j_call: TRBJ1-3; v_call: TRBV12-3/TRBV12-4; d_call: .; clone_size: .; cdr3_aa: CASSASAGRRNTIYF; cdr3_nt: TGTGCCAGCAGTGCCTCGGCAGGGAGAAGAAACACCATATATTTT
j_call: TRBJ1-6; v_call: TRBV28; d_call: .; clone_size: .; cdr3_aa: CASTGTRPRGGRLHF; cdr3_nt: TGTGCCAGCACCGGGACACGGCCGAGGGGGGGCCGCCTCCACTTT
j_call: TRBJ1-2; v_call: TRBV12-3/TRBV12-4; d_call: .; clone_size: many; cdr3_aa: CASSPRDGYGYTF; cdr3_nt: TGTGCCAGCAGCCCACGGGACGGCTATGGCTACACCTTC
j_call: TRBJ1-2; v_call: TRBV27; d_call: TRBD1; clone_size: .; cdr3_aa: CASSLRDRGPGYGYTF; cdr3_nt: TGTGCCAGCAGTTTACGGGACAGGGGGCCCGGCTATGGCTACACCTTC
j_call: TRBJ1-2; v_call: TRBV28; d_call: TRBD1; clone_size: once; cdr3_aa: CASRGTGGYHRVYGYTF; cdr3_nt: TGTGCCAGCAGGGGGACAGGGGGCTATCACCGGGTCTATGGCTACACCTTC
j_call: TRBJ2-4; v_call: TRBV2; d_call: .; clone_size: .; cdr3_aa: CASSTGPKNIQYF; cdr3_nt: TGTGCCAGCAGTACAGGGCCCAAAAACATTCAGTACTTC